The rows below give T cell receptor beta chains drawn from one sample of a study of cytomegalovirus exposure and HLA in healthy donors. The assay was immunoSEQ multiplex PCR, and TCRdb's table has in-frame clones only and misses some. The data show roughly 220,000 clones, with 65% to 75% seen just once and roughly 1.9% held by the top ten. The source material was PBMCs. All receptors come from a woman in her 30s in good health and CMV-seronegative. The CDR3 runs from the conserved cysteine through the conserved F or W.

len | j_gene | v_gene | CDR3aa
15 | TRBJ2-2 | TRBV4-1 | CASSQWDFNTGELFF
13 | TRBJ2-7 | TRBV6-1 | CASRETGGHEQYF
14 | TRBJ1-4 | TRBV12-5 | CASGITGLGEKLFF
14 | TRBJ1-1 | TRBV29-1 | CSVLHGVGFTEAFF
15 | TRBJ1-3 | TRBV7-2 | CASSLSRGSGNTIYF
16 | TRBJ1-2 | TRBV27 | CASRSWEQASNYGYTF
16 | TRBJ2-2 | TRBV27 | CASSRSWGPNTGELFF
14 | TRBJ2-7 | TRBV5-4 | CASSLYGGVYEQYF
14 | TRBJ2-1 | TRBV5-4 | CASSLGIAPNEQFF
13 | TRBJ2-2 | TRBV6-5 | CASSYARSGELFF
13 | TRBJ2-3 | TRBV10-3 | CATSGGITDTQYF
14 | TRBJ1-6 | TRBV18 | CASSPGQEISPLHF
13 | TRBJ1-5 | TRBV18 | CASSPDRNQPQHF
15 | TRBJ2-1 | TRBV7-9 | CASSGTSGGYNEQFF
17 | TRBJ2-7 | TRBV21-1 | CASSPRKLDREGFEQYF
12 | TRBJ1-2 | TRBV15 | CATSRNGNGYTF
20 | TRBJ2-3 | TRBV9 | CASSASSWPSGIPGTDTQYF
15 | TRBJ2-1 | TRBV9 | CASSSGGGLYNEQFF